This T cell receptor beta chain was captured in a study of blood T cell repertoires in COVID-19. For the study at large: Samples came from the United States, Italy and Spain, spanning acute and convalescent COVID-19. PBMCs, B-cell-depleted T cells, or T cells were the source of the cDNA or gDNA that made up the material.

In the original processing: Researchers report that nucleated cell counts were estimated from reference gene primer amplification. Clones were sequenced by immunoSEQ multiplex PCR, and TCRdb holds only the in-frame ones, with some missing. V, J and clone size derive from that table, while D and trimming were established from the DNA sequence. Among 200,000 or so clones, around three quarters were seen once, and the ten largest hold around 5.8%. V was trimmed by 1 base and J by 6 bases, leaving 7 bases between them. The CDR3 has 14 amino acids. Germline V gene lookup returns CDR1 SGHTA and CDR2 FQGNSA.

Sample: peripheral blood. The sequence was obtained from a woman aged 70-85 years with acute or convalescent COVID-19. This chain connects TRBV7-2 to TRBJ1-6; D unresolved. The CDR3 nucleotides are TGTGCCAGCAGCTTAGGGTGGGCTAATTCACCCCTCCACTTT. Its translation: CASSLGWANSPLHF.